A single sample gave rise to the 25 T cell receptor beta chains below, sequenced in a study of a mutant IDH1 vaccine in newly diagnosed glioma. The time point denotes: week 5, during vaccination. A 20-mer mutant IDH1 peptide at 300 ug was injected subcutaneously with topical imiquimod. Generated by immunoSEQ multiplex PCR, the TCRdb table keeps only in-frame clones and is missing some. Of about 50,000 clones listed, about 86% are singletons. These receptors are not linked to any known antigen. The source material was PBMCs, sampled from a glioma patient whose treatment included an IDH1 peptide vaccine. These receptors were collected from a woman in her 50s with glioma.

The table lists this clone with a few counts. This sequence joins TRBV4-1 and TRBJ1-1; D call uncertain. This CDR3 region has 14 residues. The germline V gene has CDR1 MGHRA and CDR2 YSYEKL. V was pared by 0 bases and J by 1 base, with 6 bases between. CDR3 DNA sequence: TGCGCCAGCAGCCAAGAACTAGGGAACACTGAAGCTTTCTTT. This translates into CASSQELGNTEAFF.

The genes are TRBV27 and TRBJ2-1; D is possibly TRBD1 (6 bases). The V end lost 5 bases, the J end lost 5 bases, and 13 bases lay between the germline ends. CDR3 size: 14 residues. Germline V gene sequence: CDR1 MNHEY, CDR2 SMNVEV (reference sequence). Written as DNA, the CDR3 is TGTGCCAGCAGTCCCCTGGACAGCAACAATGAGCAGTTCTTC. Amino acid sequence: CASSPLDSNNEQFF.

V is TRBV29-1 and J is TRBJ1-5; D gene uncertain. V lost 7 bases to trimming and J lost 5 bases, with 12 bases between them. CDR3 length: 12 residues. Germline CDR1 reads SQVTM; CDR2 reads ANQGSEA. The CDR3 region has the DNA TGCAGCGCCAAAGATCGGGATCAGCCCCAGCATTTT. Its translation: CSAKDRDQPQHF.

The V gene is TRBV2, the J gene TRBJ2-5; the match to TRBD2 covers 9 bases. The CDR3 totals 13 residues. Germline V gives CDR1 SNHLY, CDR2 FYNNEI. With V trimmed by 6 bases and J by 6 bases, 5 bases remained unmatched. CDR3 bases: TGTGCCAGCAGCCTCAGCGGGGGGAAGACCCAGTACTTC. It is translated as CASSLSGGKTQYF.

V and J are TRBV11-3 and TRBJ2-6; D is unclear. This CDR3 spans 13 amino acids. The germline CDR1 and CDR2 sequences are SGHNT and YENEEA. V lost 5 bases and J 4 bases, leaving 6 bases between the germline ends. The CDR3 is CASSPPGANVLTF. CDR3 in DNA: TGTGCCAGCAGCCCCCCCGGGGCCAACGTCCTGACTTTC.

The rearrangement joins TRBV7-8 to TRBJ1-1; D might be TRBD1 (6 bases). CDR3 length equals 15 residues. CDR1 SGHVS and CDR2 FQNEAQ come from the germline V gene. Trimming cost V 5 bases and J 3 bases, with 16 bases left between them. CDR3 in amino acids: CASSRKGGTDTEAFF. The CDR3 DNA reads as TGTGCCAGCAGCCGAAAAGGGGGAACGGACACTGAAGCTTTCTTT.

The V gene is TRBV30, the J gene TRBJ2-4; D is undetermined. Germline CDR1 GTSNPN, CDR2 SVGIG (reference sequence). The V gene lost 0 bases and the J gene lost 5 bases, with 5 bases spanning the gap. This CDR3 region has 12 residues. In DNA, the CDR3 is TGTGCCTGGAGTGTTTCGGAAAACATTCAGTACTTC. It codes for CAWSVSENIQYF.

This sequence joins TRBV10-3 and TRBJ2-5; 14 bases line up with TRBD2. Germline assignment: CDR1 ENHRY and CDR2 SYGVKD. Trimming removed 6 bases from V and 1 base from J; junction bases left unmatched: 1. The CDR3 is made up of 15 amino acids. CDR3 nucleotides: TGTGCCATCAGGACTAGCGGGGGGGCCCAAGAGACCCAGTACTTC. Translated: CAIRTSGGAQETQYF.

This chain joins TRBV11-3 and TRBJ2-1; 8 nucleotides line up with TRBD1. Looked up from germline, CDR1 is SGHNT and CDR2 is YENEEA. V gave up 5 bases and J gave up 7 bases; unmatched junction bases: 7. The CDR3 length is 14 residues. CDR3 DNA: TGTGCCAGCAGCCTGACCGACAGGGGAAATGAGCAGTTCTTC. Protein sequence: CASSLTDRGNEQFF.

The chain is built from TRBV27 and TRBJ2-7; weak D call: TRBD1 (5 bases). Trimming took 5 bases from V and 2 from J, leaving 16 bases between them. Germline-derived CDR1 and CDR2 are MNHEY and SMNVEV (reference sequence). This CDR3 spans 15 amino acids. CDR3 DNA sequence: TGTGCCAGCAGTGGGGCAGCCTTTTCCACCTACGAGCAGTACTTC. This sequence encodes CASSGAAFSTYEQYF.

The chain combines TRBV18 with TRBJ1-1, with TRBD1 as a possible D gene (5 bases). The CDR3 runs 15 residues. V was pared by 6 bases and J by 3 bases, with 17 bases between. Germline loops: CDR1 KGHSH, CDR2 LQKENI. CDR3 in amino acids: CASSLGPGRYTEAFF. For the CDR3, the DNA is TGTGCCAGCTCCCTGGGACCGGGGAGATACACTGAAGCTTTCTTT.

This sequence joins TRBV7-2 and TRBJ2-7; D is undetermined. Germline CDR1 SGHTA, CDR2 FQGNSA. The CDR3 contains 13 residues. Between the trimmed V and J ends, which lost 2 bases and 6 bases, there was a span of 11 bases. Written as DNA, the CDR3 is TGTGCCAGCAGCTTAAAGCGTTTATCCGAGCAGTACTTC. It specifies CASSLKRLSEQYF. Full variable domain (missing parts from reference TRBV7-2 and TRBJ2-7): GAGVSQSPSNKVTEKGKDVELRCDPISGHTALYWYRQSLGQGLEFLIYFQGNSAPDKSGLPSDRFSAERTGGSVSTLTIQRTQQEDSAVYLCASSLKRLSEQYFGPGTRLTVT.

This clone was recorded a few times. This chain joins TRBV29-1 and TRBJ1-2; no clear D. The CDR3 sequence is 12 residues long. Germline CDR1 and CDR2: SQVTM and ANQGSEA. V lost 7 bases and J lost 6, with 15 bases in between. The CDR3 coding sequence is TGCAGCGGTGGTGGCGGGGTTGATGGCTACACCTTC. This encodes CSGGGGVDGYTF.

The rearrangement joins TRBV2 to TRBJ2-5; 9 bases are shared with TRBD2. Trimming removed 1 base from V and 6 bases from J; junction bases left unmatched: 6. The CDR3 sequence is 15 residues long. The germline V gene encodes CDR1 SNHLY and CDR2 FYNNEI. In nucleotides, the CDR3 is TGTGCCAGCAGTGAAGGCGGGGGGGCCGCAAAGACCCAGTACTTC. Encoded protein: CASSEGGGAAKTQYF.

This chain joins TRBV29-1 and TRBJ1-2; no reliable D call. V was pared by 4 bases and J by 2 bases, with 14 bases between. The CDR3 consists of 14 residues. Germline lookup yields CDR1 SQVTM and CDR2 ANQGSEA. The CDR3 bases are TGCAGCGTTGCGAAGGTGGCCGCGAACTATGGCTACACCTTC. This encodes CSVAKVAANYGYTF.

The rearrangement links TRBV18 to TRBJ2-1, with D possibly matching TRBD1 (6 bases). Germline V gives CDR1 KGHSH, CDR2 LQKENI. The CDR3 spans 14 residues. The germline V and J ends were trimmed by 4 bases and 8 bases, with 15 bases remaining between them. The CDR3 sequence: CASSLGMGADEQFF. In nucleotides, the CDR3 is TGTGCCAGCTCACTCGGTATGGGGGCCGATGAGCAGTTCTTC.

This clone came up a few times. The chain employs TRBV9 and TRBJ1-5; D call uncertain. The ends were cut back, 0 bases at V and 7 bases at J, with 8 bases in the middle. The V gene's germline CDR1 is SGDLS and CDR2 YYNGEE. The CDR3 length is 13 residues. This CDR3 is CASSVDGDQPQHF. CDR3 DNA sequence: TGTGCCAGCAGCGTAGATGGTGACCAGCCCCAGCATTTT.

CDR3 sequence: CASSDHRGREQYF. Here the CDR3 DNA reads TGTGCCAGCAGTGACCACAGGGGGCGAGAGCAGTACTTC. The chain couples TRBV6-1 to TRBJ2-7, with 9 bases matching TRBD1. Germline-derived CDR1 and CDR2 are MNHNS and SASEGT. V dropped 3 bases and J dropped 7; count of bases not matched to a gene: 4. The CDR3 consists of 13 residues.

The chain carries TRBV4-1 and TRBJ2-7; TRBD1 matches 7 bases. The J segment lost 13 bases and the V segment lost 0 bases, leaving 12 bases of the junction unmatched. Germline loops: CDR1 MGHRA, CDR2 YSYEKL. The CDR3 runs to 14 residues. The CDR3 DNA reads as TGCGCCAGCAGCCAAGATCTCGACAGGGTCTTTTCATACTTC. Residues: CASSQDLDRVFSYF.

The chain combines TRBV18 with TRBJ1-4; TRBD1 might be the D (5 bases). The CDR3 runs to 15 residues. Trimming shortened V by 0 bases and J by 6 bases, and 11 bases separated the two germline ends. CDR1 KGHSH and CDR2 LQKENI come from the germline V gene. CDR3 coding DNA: TGTGCCAGCTCACCACCGAGCACAGGAGATGAAAAACTGTTTTTT. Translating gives CASSPPSTGDEKLFF.

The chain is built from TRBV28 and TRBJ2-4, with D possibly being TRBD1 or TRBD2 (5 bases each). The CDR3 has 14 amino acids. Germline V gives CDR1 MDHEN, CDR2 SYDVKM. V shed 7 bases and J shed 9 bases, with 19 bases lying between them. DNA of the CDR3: TGTGCCAGCAACTCCCGTGGCAGGGCGGGCATTCAGTACTTC. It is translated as CASNSRGRAGIQYF.

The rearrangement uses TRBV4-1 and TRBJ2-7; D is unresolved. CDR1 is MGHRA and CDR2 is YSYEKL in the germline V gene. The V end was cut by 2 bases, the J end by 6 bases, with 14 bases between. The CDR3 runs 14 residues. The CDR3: CASSQSAIPAEQYF. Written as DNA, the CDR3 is TGCGCCAGCAGCCAATCCGCGATCCCGGCCGAGCAGTACTTC.

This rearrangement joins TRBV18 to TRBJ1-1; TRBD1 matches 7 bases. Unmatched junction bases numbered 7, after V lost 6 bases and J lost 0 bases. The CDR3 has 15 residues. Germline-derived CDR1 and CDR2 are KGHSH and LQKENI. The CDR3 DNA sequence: TGTGCCAGCTCCGACAGGGAGGGGATGAACACTGAAGCTTTCTTT. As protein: CASSDREGMNTEAFF.

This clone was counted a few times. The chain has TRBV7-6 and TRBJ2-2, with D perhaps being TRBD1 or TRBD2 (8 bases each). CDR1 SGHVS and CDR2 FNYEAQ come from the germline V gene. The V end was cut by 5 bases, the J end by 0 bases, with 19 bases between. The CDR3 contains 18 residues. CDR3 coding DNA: TGTGCCAGCAGCCCCCAGGGGGCGGGGGGCCCGAACACCGGGGAGCTGTTTTTT. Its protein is CASSPQGAGGPNTGELFF.

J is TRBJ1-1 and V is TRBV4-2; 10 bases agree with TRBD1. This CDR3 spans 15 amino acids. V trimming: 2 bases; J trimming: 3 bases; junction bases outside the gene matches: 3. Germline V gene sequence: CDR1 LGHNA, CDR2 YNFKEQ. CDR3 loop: CASSQPGTGDTEAFF. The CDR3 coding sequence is TGTGCCAGCAGCCAACCCGGGACAGGGGACACTGAAGCTTTCTTT.